Listed here is a single T cell receptor (beta chain). Its matching antigen is unknown. The source of the sample is a study of siplizumab effects on memory and regulatory T cells. Profiled with immunoSEQ multiplex PCR; TCRdb holds only in-frame clones, not every one. The sample consists of roughly 93,000 clones, about 93% of them appearing once. Study results and caveats: Among alloreactive clones, only a minor fraction mapped to unstimulated subsets.

V lost 4 bases and J lost 5, with 8 bases in between. The germline gives CDR1 DFQATT, CDR2 SNEGSKA (reference sequence). The length of the CDR3 is 11 residues. Sequenced material: non-Treg CD4+ T cells sorted from blood. This sequence joins TRBV20-1 and TRBJ1-1, with D uncertain. The clonotype was recovered from a human donor in good health. This CDR3 reads CSAISITEAFF. The CDR3 DNA sequence: TGCAGTGCTATTAGTATTACTGAAGCTTTCTTT.